The clone carrying this T cell receptor beta chain was observed at least ten times. Its antigen is undetermined. The CDR3 sequence is 16 residues long. Germline CDR1 and CDR2: MDHEN and SYDVKM. With V trimmed by 6 bases and J by 0 bases, 6 bases remained unmatched. This sample was included in a study of beta chain features in type 1 diabetes. The study reverse transcribed the entire isolated RNA, so it sequenced expressed TCRB transcripts. The method was immunoSEQ multiplex PCR; TCRdb's version includes in-frame clones alone and lacks a portion of them. Here the sample spans some 350,000 clones, 9.6% being singletons. Whole-study results and caveats: There was a moderate but significant shortening of TCRB CDR3s in all four CD4+ subsets of Type 1 diabetes patients.

This clonotype was sampled from a man younger than 40 with type 1 diabetes. The chain is built from TRBV28 and TRBJ2-1; TRBD2 aligns across 9 bases. Sequenced sample: central memory CD4+ T cells from blood. The DNA for the CDR3 is TGTGCCAGCAGCGATGCGACTAGCGGCTCCTACAATGAGCAGTTCTTC. It yields the protein CASSDATSGSYNEQFF.